This T cell receptor beta chain was obtained from a study of blood T cell repertoires in COVID-19. Participants were aged about 18 to 95 years, lived in 24 US areas, and enrolled virtually. Original methodology: Nucleated cell number was recorded as an estimate derived from reference gene primer amplification. TCRdb's table, derived via immunoSEQ multiplex PCR, lists solely in-frame clones and lacks some. The D gene and trimming were derived from the DNA, and the V and J assignments and clone size from that table. The sample consists of roughly 280,000 clones, roughly nine tenths of them appearing once. This CDR3 has 18 residues. Losses at the gene ends were 0 bases for V and 0 bases for J; bases not matched to a gene: 9. From germline, CDR1 is MGHRA and CDR2 YSYEKL.

The clonotype was recovered from a woman aged 45-65 years who had recovered from COVID-19. Source material: PBMCs or T cells enriched from blood (not recorded which). This chain links TRBV4-1 with TRBJ2-3; 7 bases map to TRBD2. CDR3 nucleotide sequence: TGCGCCAGCAGCCAAGAATTACGACTAGCTGATAGCACAGATACGCAGTATTTT. It encodes CASSQELRLADSTDTQYF.